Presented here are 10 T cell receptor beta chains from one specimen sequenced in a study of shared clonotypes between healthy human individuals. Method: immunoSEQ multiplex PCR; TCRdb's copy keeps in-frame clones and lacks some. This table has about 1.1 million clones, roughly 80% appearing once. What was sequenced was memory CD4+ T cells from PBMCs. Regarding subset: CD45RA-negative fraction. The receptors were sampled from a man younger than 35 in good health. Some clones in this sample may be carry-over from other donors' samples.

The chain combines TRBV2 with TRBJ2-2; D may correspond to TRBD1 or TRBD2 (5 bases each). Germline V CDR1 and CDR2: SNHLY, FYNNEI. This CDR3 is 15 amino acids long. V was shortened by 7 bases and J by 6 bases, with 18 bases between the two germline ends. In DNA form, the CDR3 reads TGTGCCAGCATCCCGGGACCCCCACCGTCCGGGGAGCTGTTTTTT. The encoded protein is CASIPGPPPSGELFF.

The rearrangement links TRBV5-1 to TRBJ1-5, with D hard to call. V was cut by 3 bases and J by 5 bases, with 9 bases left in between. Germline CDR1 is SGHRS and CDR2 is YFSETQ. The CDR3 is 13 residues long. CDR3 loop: CASSSDGDQPQHF. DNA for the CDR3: TGCGCCAGCAGCTCGGACGGCGATCAGCCCCAGCATTTT.

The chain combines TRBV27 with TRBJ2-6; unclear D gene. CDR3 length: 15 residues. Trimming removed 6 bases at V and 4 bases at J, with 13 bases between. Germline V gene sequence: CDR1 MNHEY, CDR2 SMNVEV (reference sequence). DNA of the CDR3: TGTGCCAGCAGGGAGCTGGGGTCAGGGGCCAACGTCCTGACTTTC. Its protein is CASRELGSGANVLTF.

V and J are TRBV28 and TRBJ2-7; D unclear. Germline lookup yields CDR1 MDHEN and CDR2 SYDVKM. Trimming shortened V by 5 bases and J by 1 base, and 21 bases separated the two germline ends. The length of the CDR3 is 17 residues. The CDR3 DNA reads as TGTGCCAGCAGTCGAGGTGGCTACCCCGAAGAATCCTACGAGCAGTACTTC. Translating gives CASSRGGYPEESYEQYF.

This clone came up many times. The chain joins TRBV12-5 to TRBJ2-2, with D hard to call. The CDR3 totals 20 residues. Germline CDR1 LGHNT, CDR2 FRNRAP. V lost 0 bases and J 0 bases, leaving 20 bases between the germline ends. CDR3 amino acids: CASGLVRGNSLFANTGELFF. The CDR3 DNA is TGTGCTAGTGGTTTGGTACGTGGTAACAGCCTATTCGCGAACACCGGGGAGCTGTTTTTT.

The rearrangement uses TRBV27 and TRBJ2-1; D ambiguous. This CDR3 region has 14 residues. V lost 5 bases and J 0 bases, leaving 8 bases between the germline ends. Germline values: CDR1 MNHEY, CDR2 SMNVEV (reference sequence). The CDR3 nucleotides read TGTGCCAGCAGTCCCCGTGGCTCCTACAATGAGCAGTTCTTC. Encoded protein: CASSPRGSYNEQFF.

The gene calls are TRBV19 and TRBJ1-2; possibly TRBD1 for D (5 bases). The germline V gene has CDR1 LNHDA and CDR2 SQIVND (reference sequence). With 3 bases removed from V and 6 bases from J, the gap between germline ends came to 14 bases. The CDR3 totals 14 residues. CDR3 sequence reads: CASSIRGGENGYTF. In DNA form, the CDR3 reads TGTGCCAGTAGTATCCGCGGGGGGGAAAATGGCTACACCTTC.

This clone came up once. The CDR3 spells CASGTGQGLINYGYTF. The CDR3, as DNA: TGTGCCAGCGGCACGGGACAGGGGTTGATTAACTATGGCTACACCTTC. The gene calls are TRBV28 and TRBJ1-2, with 10 bases matching TRBD1. The CDR3 consists of 16 residues. Germline CDR1 reads MDHEN; CDR2 reads SYDVKM. Trimming cost V 8 bases and J 1 base; bases outside gene matches: 10.

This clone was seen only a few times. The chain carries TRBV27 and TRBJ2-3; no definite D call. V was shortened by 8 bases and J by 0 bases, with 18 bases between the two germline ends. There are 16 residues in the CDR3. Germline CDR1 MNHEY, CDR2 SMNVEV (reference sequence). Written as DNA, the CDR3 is TGTGCCAGCGCACCGGGCCTGGGCCGTAGCACAGATACGCAGTATTTT. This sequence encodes CASAPGLGRSTDTQYF.

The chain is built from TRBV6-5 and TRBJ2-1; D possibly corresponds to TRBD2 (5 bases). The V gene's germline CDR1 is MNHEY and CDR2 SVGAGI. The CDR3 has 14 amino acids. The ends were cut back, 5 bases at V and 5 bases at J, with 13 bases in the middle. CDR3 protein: CASSLSSANNEQFF. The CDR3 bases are TGTGCCAGCAGTCTAAGTAGCGCCAACAATGAGCAGTTCTTC.